This TCR beta chain was profiled in a study of siplizumab effects on memory and regulatory T cells. Study conclusions and caveats: Siplizumab gave mappable alloreactive CD4+ clones an average Treg-derived fraction of approximately 64%, against around 30% in controls.

Where three donor pairs were concerned, the unstimulated naive, memory, effector memory and TEMRA subsets underwent sequencing. As concerns this clone: No antigen is known for it.

The repertoire was sequenced with immunoSEQ multiplex PCR; TCRdb's copy has only in-frame clones and lacks some. Of tens of thousands of clones listed, about 97% were seen once; the top ten hold around 0.6%. The V segment lost 7 bases and the J segment 9 bases; nucleotides outside the gene matches: 11. CDR3 size: 14 residues. The germline V gene has CDR1 ENHRY and CDR2 SYGVKD. Material for sequencing was naive CD4+ T cells sorted from blood. This sequence originates from a human donor in good health. The gene calls are TRBV10-3 and TRBJ2-1, with TRBD2 matching over 8 bases. The CDR3 DNA sequence: TGTGCCATCACGGGGACTAGTATCTCCGGTGAGCAGTTCTTC. Translated, it gives CAITGTSISGEQFF.